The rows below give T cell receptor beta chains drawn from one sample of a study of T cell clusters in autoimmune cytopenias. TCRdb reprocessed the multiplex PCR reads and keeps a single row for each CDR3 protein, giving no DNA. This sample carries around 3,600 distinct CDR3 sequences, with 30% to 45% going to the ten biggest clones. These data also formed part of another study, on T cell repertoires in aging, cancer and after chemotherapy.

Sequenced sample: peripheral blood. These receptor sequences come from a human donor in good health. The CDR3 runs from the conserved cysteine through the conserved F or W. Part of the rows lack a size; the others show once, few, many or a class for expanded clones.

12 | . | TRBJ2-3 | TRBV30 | CAWSVGTDTQYF
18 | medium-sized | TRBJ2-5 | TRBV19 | CASSTGTSGNAGIETQYF
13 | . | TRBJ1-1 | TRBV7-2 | CASSPWRNTEAFF
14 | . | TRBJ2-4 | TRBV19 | CASSILNRKNIQYF
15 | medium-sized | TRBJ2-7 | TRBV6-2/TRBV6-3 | CASSWEAGLSYEQYF
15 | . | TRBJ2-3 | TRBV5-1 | CASSFSGGSTDTQYF
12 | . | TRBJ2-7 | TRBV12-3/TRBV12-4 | CASSLRRGEQYF
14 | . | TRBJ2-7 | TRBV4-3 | CASSQGGSIHEQYF
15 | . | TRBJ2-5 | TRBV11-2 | CASSLIGWGAETQYF
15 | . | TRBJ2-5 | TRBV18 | CASSPTLAGEETQYF
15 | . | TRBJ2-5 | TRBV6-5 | CASSYSARGAETQYF
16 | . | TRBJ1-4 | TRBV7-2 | CASSPRSGATNEKLFF
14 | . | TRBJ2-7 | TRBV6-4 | CASRGGRGQREQYF
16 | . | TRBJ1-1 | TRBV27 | CASSLSFRALNTEAFF
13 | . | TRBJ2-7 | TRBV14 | CASSQVGQGEQYF
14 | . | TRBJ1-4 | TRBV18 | CASSRSQSNEKLFF
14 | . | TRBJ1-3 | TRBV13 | CASSLTGPRDTIYF
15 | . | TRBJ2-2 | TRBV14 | CASSPELAYTGELFF
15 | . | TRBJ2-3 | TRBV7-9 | CASSLDHSSTDTQYF
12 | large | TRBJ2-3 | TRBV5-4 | CASSLVGDTQYF
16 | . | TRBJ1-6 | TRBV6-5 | CASSYSGGRGDSPLHF
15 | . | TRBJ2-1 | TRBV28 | CATLVGGGAYNEQFF
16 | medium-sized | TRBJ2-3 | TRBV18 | CASSPPPDFLPDTQYF
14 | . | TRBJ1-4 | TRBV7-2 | CASSLTGPNEKLFF